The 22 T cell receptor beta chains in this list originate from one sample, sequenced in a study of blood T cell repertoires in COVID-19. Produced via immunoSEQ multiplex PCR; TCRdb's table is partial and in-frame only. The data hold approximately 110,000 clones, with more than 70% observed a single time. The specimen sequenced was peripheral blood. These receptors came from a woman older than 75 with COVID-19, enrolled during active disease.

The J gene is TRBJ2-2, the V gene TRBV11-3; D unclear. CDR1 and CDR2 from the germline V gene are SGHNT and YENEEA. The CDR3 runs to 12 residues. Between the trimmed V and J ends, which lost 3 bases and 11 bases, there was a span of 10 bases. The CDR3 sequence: CASSFEVVELFF. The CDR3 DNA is TGTGCCAGCAGCTTCGAGGTTGTAGAGCTGTTTTTT.

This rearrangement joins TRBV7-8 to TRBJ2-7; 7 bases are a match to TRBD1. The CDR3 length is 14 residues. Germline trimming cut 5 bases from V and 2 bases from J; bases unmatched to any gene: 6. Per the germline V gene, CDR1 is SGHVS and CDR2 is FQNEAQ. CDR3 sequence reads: CASSPSGTAYEQYF. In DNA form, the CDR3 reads TGTGCCAGCAGCCCCTCCGGGACAGCCTACGAGCAGTACTTC.

CDR3 DNA sequence: TGTGCCAGCAGTTCCGGGACAGGGAGGCAGCAGTACTTC. Residues: CASSSGTGRQQYF. The genes are TRBV12-3 or TRBV12-4 and TRBJ2-7; 9 bases agree with TRBD1. The CDR3 consists of 13 residues. With 4 bases clipped from V and 8 bases from J, the junction kept 6 bases outside the gene matches.

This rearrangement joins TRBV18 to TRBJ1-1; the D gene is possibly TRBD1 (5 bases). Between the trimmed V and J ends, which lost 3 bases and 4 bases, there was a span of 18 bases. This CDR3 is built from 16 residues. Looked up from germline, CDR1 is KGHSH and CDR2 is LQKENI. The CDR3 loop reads CASSPTMAGMGTEAFF. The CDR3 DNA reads TGTGCCAGCTCACCTACTATGGCAGGGATGGGCACTGAAGCTTTCTTT. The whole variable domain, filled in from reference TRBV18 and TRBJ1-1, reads NAGVMQNPRHLVRRRGQEARLRCSPMKGHSHVYWYRQLPEEGLKFMVYLQKENIIDESGMPKERFSAEFPKEGPSILRIQQVVRGDSAAYFCASSPTMAGMGTEAFFGQGTRLTVV.

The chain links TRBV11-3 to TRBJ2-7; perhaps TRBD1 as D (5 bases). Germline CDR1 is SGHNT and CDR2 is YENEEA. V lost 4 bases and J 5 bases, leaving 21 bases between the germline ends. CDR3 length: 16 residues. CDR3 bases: TGTGCCAGCAGCTGGTGGGCTAGGGGAAGAACTGACGAGCAGTACTTC. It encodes CASSWWARGRTDEQYF.

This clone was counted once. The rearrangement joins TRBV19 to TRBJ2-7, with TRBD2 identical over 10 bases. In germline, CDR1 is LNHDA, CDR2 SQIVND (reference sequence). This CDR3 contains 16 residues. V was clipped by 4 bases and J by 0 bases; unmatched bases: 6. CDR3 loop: CASSRTSGSSSYEQYF. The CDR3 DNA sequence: TGTGCCAGTAGTAGGACTAGCGGTTCAAGCTCCTACGAGCAGTACTTC. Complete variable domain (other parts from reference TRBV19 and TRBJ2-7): DGGITQSPKYLFRKEGQNVTLSCEQNLNHDAMYWYRQDPGQGLRLIYYSQIVNDFQKGDIAEGYSVSREKKESFPLTVTSAQKNPTAFYLCASSRTSGSSSYEQYFGPGTRLTVT.

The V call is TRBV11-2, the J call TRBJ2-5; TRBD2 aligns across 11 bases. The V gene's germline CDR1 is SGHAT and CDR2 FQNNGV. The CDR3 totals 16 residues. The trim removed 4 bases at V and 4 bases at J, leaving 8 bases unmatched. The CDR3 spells CASSSMTSGKGETQYF. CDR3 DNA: TGTGCCAGCAGCTCCATGACTAGCGGGAAGGGAGAGACCCAGTACTTC.

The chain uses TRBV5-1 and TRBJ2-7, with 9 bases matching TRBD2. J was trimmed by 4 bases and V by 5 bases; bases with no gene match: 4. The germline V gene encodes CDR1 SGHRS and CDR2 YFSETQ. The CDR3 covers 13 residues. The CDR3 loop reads CASRYTSGYEQYF. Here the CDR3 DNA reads TGCGCCAGCAGGTATACTAGCGGGTACGAGCAGTACTTC. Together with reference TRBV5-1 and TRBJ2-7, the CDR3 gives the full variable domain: KAGVTQTPRYLIKTRGQQVTLSCSPISGHRSVSWYQQTPGQGLQFLFEYFSETQRNKGNFPGRFSGRQFSNSRSEMNVSTLELGDSALYLCASRYTSGYEQYFGPGTRLTVT.

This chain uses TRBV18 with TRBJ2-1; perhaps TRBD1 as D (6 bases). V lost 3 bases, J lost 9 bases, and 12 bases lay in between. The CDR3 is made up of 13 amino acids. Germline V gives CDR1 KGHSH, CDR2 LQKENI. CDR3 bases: TGTGCCAGCTCACCTGGGGGCGTGGGTGAGCAGTTCTTC. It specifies CASSPGGVGEQFF. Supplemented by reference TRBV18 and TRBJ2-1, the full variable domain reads NAGVMQNPRHLVRRRGQEARLRCSPMKGHSHVYWYRQLPEEGLKFMVYLQKENIIDESGMPKERFSAEFPKEGPSILRIQQVVRGDSAAYFCASSPGGVGEQFFGPGTRLTVL.

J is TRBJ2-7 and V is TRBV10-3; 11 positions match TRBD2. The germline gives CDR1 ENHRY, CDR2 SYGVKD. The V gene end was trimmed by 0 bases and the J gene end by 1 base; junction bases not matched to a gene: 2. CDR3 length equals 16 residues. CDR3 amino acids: CAISESRTSGSYEQYF. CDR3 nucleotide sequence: TGTGCCATCAGTGAGTCTAGGACTAGCGGGTCCTACGAGCAGTACTTC.

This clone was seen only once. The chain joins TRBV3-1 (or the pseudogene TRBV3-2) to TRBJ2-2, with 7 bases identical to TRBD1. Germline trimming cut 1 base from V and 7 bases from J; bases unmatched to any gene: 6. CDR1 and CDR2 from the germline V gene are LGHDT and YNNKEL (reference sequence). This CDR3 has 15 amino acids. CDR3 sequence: CASSQGTGVGGELFF. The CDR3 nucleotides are TGTGCCAGCAGCCAAGGCACAGGGGTAGGCGGGGAGCTGTTTTTT.

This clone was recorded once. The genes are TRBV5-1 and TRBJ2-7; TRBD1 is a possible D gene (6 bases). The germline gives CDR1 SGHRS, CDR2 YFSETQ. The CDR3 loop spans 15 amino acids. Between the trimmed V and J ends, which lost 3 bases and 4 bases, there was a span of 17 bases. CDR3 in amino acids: CASSSRTDLPYEQYF. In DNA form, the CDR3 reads TGCGCCAGCAGCTCTCGGACAGACCTCCCTTACGAGCAGTACTTC.

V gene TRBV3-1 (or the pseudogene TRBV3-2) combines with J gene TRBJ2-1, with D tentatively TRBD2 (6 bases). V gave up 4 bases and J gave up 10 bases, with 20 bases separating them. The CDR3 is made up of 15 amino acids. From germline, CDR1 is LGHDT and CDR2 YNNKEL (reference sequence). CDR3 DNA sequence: TGTGCCAGCAGCCTCCTTGGGGGGAGGACCAGGGAGCAGTTCTTC. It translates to CASSLLGGRTREQFF.

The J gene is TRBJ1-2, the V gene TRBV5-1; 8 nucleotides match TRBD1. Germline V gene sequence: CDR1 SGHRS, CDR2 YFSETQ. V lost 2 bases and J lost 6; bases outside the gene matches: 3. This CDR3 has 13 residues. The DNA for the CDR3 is TGCGCCAGCAGCTTAGCAGGGGGCCATGGCTACACCTTC. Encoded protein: CASSLAGGHGYTF.

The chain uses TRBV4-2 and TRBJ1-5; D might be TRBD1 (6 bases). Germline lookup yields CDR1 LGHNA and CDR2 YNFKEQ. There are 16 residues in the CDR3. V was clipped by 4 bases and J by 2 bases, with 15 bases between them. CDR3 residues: CASSRQAGVGNQPQHF. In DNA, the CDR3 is TGTGCCAGCAGCCGACAGGCAGGGGTTGGCAATCAGCCCCAGCATTTT.

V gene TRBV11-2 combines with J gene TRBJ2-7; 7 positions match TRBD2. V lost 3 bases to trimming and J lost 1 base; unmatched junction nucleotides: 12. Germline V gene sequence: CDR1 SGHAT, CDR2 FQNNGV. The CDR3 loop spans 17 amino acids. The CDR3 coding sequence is TGTGCCAGCAGCTTGCGGAGATCTAGCGGTGTATCCTACGAGCAGTACTTC. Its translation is CASSLRRSSGVSYEQYF.

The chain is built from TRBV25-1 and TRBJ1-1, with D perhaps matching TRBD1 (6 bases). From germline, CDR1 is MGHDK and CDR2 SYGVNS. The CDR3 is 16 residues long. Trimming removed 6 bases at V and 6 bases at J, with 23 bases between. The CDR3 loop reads CASSPQGGGGRAEAFF. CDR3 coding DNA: TGTGCCAGCAGCCCACAAGGGGGTGGGGGACGGGCTGAAGCTTTCTTT.

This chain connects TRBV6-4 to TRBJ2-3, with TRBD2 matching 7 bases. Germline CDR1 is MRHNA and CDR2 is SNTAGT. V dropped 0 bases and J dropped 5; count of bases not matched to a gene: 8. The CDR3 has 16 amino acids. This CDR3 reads CASSDSWTSGIDTQYF. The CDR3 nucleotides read TGTGCCAGCAGTGACTCTTGGACTAGTGGCATAGATACGCAGTATTTT.

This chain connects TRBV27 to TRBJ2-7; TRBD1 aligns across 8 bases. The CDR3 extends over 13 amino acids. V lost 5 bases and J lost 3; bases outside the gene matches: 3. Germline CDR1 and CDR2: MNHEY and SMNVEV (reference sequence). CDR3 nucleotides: TGTGCCAGCAGTCGGACAGGGATCTACGAGCAGTACTTC. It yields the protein CASSRTGIYEQYF.

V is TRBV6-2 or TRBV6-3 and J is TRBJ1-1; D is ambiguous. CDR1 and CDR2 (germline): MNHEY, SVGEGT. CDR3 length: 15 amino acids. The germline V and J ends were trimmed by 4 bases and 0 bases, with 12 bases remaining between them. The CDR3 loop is CASSFYGEMNTEAFF. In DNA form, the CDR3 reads TGTGCCAGCAGTTTTTATGGAGAGATGAACACTGAAGCTTTCTTT.

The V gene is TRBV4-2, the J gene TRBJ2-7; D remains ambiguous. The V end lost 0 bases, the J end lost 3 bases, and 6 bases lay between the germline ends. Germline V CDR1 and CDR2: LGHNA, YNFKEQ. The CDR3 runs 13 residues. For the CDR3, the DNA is TGTGCCAGCAGCCAAGAGGCAGGCTACGAGCAGTACTTC. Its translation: CASSQEAGYEQYF.

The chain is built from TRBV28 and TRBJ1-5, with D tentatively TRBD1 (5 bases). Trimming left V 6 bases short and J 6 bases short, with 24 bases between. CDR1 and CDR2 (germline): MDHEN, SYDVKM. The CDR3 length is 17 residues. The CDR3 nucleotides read TGTGCCAGCAGCTTGCCGTCAACGGGGGGTGGTAGTCAGCCCCAGCATTTT. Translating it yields CASSLPSTGGGSQPQHF.